One and the same sample provided the 28 T cell receptor beta chains below, sequenced in a study of response to subunit inactivated influenza vaccine. TCRdb reprocessed the RT-PCR reads with MiXCR, giving one entry per CDR3 protein. The table includes 150,000 to 200,000 distinct CDR3 sequences, roughly 8.7% detected once. The sample was non-naive T cells sorted from PBMCs, taken on the day of vaccination. These receptors were obtained from a man in his fifties who received an inactivated influenza vaccine.

This clonotype appeared a few times. V usage is TRBV15 and J usage is TRBJ1-6, with D perhaps TRBD1 (6 bases). The CDR3 has 14 residues. Germline CDR1 LNHNV, CDR2 YYDKDF (reference sequence). Trimming removed 0 bases from V and 10 bases from J, with 10 bases in between. In nucleotides, the CDR3 is TGTGCCACCAGCAGAGATCTTAGGGGGTCACCCCTCCACTTT. Protein sequence: CATSRDLRGSPLHF.

This clonotype was counted only a few times. The chain links TRBV6-2 or TRBV6-3 to TRBJ2-7; 10 bases line up with TRBD1. Germline CDR1 and CDR2: MNHEY and SVGEGT. With 7 bases clipped from V and 7 bases from J, the junction kept 16 bases outside the gene matches. The CDR3 sequence is 16 residues long. The CDR3 sequence: CASTSLPGQGRGEQYF. The CDR3 DNA is TGTGCCAGCACCTCACTCCCGGGACAGGGGAGGGGAGAGCAGTACTTC.

This clonotype was counted between two and nine times. This chain connects TRBV15 to TRBJ2-1; 10 bases line up with TRBD2. The CDR3 is 17 amino acids. Unmatched junction bases numbered 15, after V lost 6 bases and J lost 7 bases. Germline CDR1 is LNHNV and CDR2 is YYDKDF (reference sequence). DNA of the CDR3: TGTGCCACCAGTCTGACCCAAGCGGGAGGGTTTATAAATGAGCAGTTCTTC. Translating it yields CATSLTQAGGFINEQFF. The full variable domain, its missing parts supplied by reference TRBV15 and TRBJ2-1, is DAMVIQNPRYQVTQFGKPVTLSCSQTLNHNVMYWYQQKSSQAPKLLFHYYDKDFNNEADTPDNFQSRRPNTSFCFLDIRSPGLGDTAMYLCATSLTQAGGFINEQFFGPGTRLTVL.

This clonotype was counted a few times. The chain combines TRBV3-1 with TRBJ2-1, with 7 bases identical to TRBD1. The V gene end was trimmed by 4 bases and the J gene end by 0 bases; junction bases not matched to a gene: 3. Germline-derived CDR1 and CDR2 are LGHDT and YNNKEL (reference sequence). This CDR3 spans 15 amino acids. CDR3 sequence (DNA): TGTGCCAGCAGCCTACAGGGGACCTCCTACAATGAGCAGTTCTTC. Protein product: CASSLQGTSYNEQFF.

In this sample, this clonotype turned up many times. The chain uses TRBV12-3 or TRBV12-4 and TRBJ1-4; tentatively, D is TRBD1 (6 bases). Trimming removed 7 bases at V and 8 bases at J, with 14 bases between. This CDR3 region has 13 residues. The CDR3 protein is CASTAGEWEKLFF. The CDR3 DNA is TGTGCCAGCACCGCAGGGGAATGGGAAAAACTGTTTTTT.

This clonotype was detected many times. V usage is TRBV2 and J usage is TRBJ2-3, with 10 bases matching TRBD2. Germline V gene lookup returns CDR1 SNHLY and CDR2 FYNNEI. Germline trimming cut 6 bases from V and 4 bases from J; bases unmatched to any gene: 7. The CDR3 covers 15 residues. CDR3 coding DNA: TGTGCCAGCAGCGGGGGGACTAGCGTCGCAGATACGCAGTATTTT. Encoded protein: CASSGGTSVADTQYF.

This clonotype was found a few times. The chain links TRBV5-1 to TRBJ1-1; TRBD1 might be the D (6 bases). Trimming stripped 0 bases from V and 7 bases from J, with 13 bases between. Germline loops: CDR1 SGHRS, CDR2 YFSETQ. The CDR3 length is 14 residues. CDR3 sequence reads: CASSLGYEGDEAFF. In nucleotides, the CDR3 is TGCGCCAGCAGCTTGGGGTATGAGGGGGATGAAGCTTTCTTT.

CDR3: CASSGSSGQANYGYTF. The CDR3 DNA sequence: TGTGCCAGCAGTGGATCTTCGGGACAGGCTAACTATGGCTACACCTTC. J is TRBJ1-2 and V is TRBV25-1; 8 nucleotides align to TRBD1. V dropped 4 bases and J dropped 0; count of bases not matched to a gene: 7. The germline V gene has CDR1 MGHDK and CDR2 SYGVNS. The CDR3 consists of 16 residues.

This clonotype was recorded many times. The V call is TRBV6-2 or TRBV6-3, the J call TRBJ2-3; TRBD2 matches at 12 bases. V gave up 4 bases and J gave up 0 bases; unmatched junction bases: 2. Germline values: CDR1 MNHEY, CDR2 SVGEGT. The CDR3 is 16 residues long. CDR3 protein: CASSLLAGGSTDTQYF. The DNA of the CDR3 is TGTGCCAGCAGTTTACTAGCGGGGGGAAGCACAGATACGCAGTATTTT.

This clonotype was found a few times. The junction departs from the called germline gene at one end, perhaps through a read error. V and J are TRBV4-3 and TRBJ1-2; a possible D gene is TRBD1 (6 bases). CDR3 size: 14 residues. CDR1 is LGHNA, CDR2 YSLEER, per germline. For the CDR3, the DNA is TGCGCCAGCTCACCTCAGCTTCGGGGGGCGGATATCGCCTTC. Amino acids: CASSPQLRGADIAF.

This clonotype has only a few counts. The chain recombines TRBV4-3 with TRBJ2-1; D remains unclear. Germline loops: CDR1 LGHNA, CDR2 YSLEER. V gave up 0 bases and J gave up 0 bases, with 12 bases separating them. The CDR3 sequence is 17 residues long. CDR3 amino acids: CASSQESISLSYNEQFF. Here the CDR3 DNA reads TGCGCCAGCAGCCAAGAAAGTATTAGCCTCTCCTACAATGAGCAGTTCTTC.

The chain couples TRBV20-1 to TRBJ2-7; 7 nucleotides match TRBD2. CDR3 length: 14 residues. V shed 5 bases, J shed 2 bases, and the junction held 9 bases outside the gene matches. Per germline, CDR1 DFQATT and CDR2 SNEGSKA (reference sequence). CDR3 in amino acids: CSARGPGGAYEQYF. DNA of the CDR3: TGCAGTGCTCGAGGGCCGGGAGGAGCCTACGAGCAGTACTTC.

The chain combines TRBV2 with TRBJ1-2; D possibly corresponds to TRBD1 (6 bases). The germline CDR1 and CDR2 sequences are SNHLY and FYNNEI. The CDR3 loop spans 12 amino acids. V dropped 6 bases and J dropped 4 bases, with 9 bases sitting between them. CDR3 sequence (DNA): TGTGCCAGCAGAAGGGGGACCTATGGCTACACCTTC. Translating it yields CASRRGTYGYTF.

This clonotype was seen many times. The rearrangement links TRBV7-6 to TRBJ2-5; D uncertain. Germline CDR1 and CDR2: SGHVS and FNYEAQ. Between the trimmed V and J ends, which lost 4 bases and 4 bases, there was a span of 10 bases. The CDR3 length is 13 residues. This chain's CDR3 is CASSWVQSETQYF. CDR3 nucleotide sequence: TGTGCCAGCAGCTGGGTTCAGTCAGAGACCCAGTACTTC.

The chain is built from TRBV7-9 and TRBJ2-7; D is unclear. V was cut by 5 bases and J by 7 bases, with 12 bases left in between. The germline V gene encodes CDR1 SEHNR and CDR2 FQNEAQ (reference sequence). The CDR3 is made up of 12 amino acids. CDR3 protein: CASSVHYEEQYF. CDR3 nucleotide sequence: TGTGCCAGCAGCGTACACTACGAAGAGCAGTACTTC.

This clonotype was counted only a few times. This chain links TRBV10-3 with TRBJ1-2, with D uncertain. Germline loops: CDR1 ENHRY, CDR2 SYGVKD. This CDR3 has 16 amino acids. V shed 4 bases and J shed 3 bases, with 18 bases lying between them. Here the CDR3 reads CAISGTLEGGDYGYTF. The CDR3 DNA is TGTGCCATCAGTGGGACCCTGGAGGGCGGAGACTATGGCTACACCTTC.

CDR3 protein: CASSEQGVAGNTIYF. CDR3 DNA sequence: TGTGCCAGCTCAGAGCAGGGTGTCGCTGGAAACACCATATATTTT. The rearrangement links TRBV18 to TRBJ1-3; tentatively, D is TRBD1 (5 bases). This CDR3 spans 15 amino acids. Germline V lookup: CDR1 KGHSH, CDR2 LQKENI. V lost 5 bases to trimming and J lost 2 bases, with 13 bases between them.

The rearrangement uses TRBV6-1 and TRBJ1-1; 9 nucleotides agree with TRBD1. Germline lookup yields CDR1 MNHNS and CDR2 SASEGT. The CDR3 loop spans 14 amino acids. V lost 6 bases to trimming and J lost 3 bases; unmatched junction nucleotides: 5. The CDR3 region has the DNA TGTGCCAGCAGCAGGGACAGGGCGGACACTGAAGCTTTCTTT. Its translation is CASSRDRADTEAFF.

This clonotype occurred a few times. The rearrangement uses TRBV12-3 or TRBV12-4 and TRBJ2-7, with D possibly called TRBD1 or TRBD2 (7 bases each). The V gene lost 5 bases and the J gene lost 6 bases, with 20 bases spanning the gap. CDR3 length: 15 amino acids. CDR3 nucleotides: TGTGCCAGCAGTGTAGGGAGGGGGCGCAAAGGCGAGCAGTACTTC. It translates to CASSVGRGRKGEQYF.

In its sample, this clonotype was seen a few times. This chain joins TRBV6-1 and TRBJ2-7, with 8 bases that match TRBD2. CDR1 is MNHNS and CDR2 is SASEGT in the germline V gene. This CDR3 is 13 amino acids long. J gave up 1 base and V 6 bases, and 2 bases lay outside the gene matches. The DNA of the CDR3 is TGTGCCAGCAGCGGGGGGGGTTCCTACGAGCAGTACTTC. The encoded protein is CASSGGGSYEQYF.

The genes are TRBV18 and TRBJ2-4; D possibly corresponds to TRBD2 (6 bases). With 3 bases removed from V and 3 bases from J, the gap between germline ends came to 15 bases. The CDR3 extends over 16 amino acids. Germline V CDR1 and CDR2: KGHSH, LQKENI. CDR3 in amino acids: CASSPGGDPGKNIQYF. The CDR3 DNA reads TGTGCCAGCTCACCGGGCGGGGATCCGGGCAAAAACATTCAGTACTTC.

This clonotype was seen more than once but under ten times. The CDR3 loop reads CASSLRPPYEQYF. The CDR3 nucleotides are TGTGCCAGCAGTTTGAGGCCCCCATACGAGCAGTACTTC. The chain carries TRBV12-3 or TRBV12-4 and TRBJ2-7; D gene unclear. CDR3 length equals 13 residues. Trimming removed 3 bases at V and 4 bases at J, with 10 bases between.

The rearrangement uses TRBV30 and TRBJ2-7, with D possibly TRBD1 on 6 matching bases. This CDR3 contains 12 residues. V was clipped by 2 bases and J by 4 bases, with 9 bases between them. CDR1 is GTSNPN, CDR2 SVGIG, per germline (reference sequence). The CDR3 region has the DNA TGTGCCTGGAGTACTCAGGGGTACGAGCAGTACTTC. This translates into CAWSTQGYEQYF.

This clonotype was seen a handful of times. The chain couples TRBV12-3 or TRBV12-4 to TRBJ2-7, with a possible D match to TRBD1 (6 bases). The CDR3 is 16 residues long. The ends were cut back, 5 bases at V and 5 bases at J, with 22 bases in the middle. The CDR3 spells CASSTSWTEGTHEQYF. The CDR3 region has the DNA TGTGCCAGCAGTACCAGCTGGACAGAGGGGACCCACGAGCAGTACTTC.

There are a few counts of this clonotype. In nucleotides, the CDR3 is TGTGCCAGCAGCGCAACAGAATTCACTGAAGCTTTCTTT. Amino acid sequence: CASSATEFTEAFF. The chain recombines TRBV6-1 with TRBJ1-1, with D unclear. Germline V gene sequence: CDR1 MNHNS, CDR2 SASEGT. Trimming stripped 6 bases from V and 4 bases from J, with 12 bases between. CDR3 length: 13 residues.

This clonotype occurred many times. V and J are TRBV6-4 and TRBJ2-1; D unclear. V lost 2 bases and J 12 bases, leaving 14 bases between the germline ends. Germline loops: CDR1 MRHNA, CDR2 SNTAGT. The CDR3 is made up of 13 amino acids. The CDR3: CASSDRVGKGQFF. CDR3 DNA: TGTGCCAGCAGTGACAGGGTGGGAAAAGGGCAGTTCTTC.

The genes are TRBV5-1 and TRBJ2-1; D possibly corresponds to TRBD1 (6 bases). The V gene's germline CDR1 is SGHRS and CDR2 YFSETQ. CDR3 length equals 17 residues. The V gene lost 3 bases and the J gene lost 0 bases, with 16 bases spanning the gap. The CDR3 reads CASSSFDRSYSYNEQFF. The CDR3 coding sequence is TGCGCCAGCAGCTCGTTCGACAGGTCTTACTCCTACAATGAGCAGTTCTTC.

The sample holds many counts of this clonotype. The chain is built from TRBV11-2 and TRBJ1-1; D unresolved. This CDR3 has 13 amino acids. Germline loops: CDR1 SGHAT, CDR2 FQNNGV. Trimming took 1 base from V and 8 from J, leaving 11 bases between them. The CDR3 here is CASSLGYIEEAFF. The CDR3 DNA sequence: TGTGCCAGCAGCTTAGGATATATTGAGGAAGCTTTCTTT.